This TCR beta chain comes out of a study of T-cell memory formation after mild COVID-19. TCR alpha and TCR beta cDNA libraries carrying sample barcodes and UMIs came from 5'RACE with constant-segment primers. Each CDR3 protein is one row after TCRdb ran MiXCR on the 5' RACE reads. The table lists about 400,000 distinct CDR3 sequences, about a quarter of them singletons. This clonotype has only a few counts. The antigen is unknown. Germline V lookup: CDR1 SNHLY, CDR2 FYNNEI. The CDR3 consists of 13 residues. Trimming pared 8 bases from V and 0 bases from J, leaving 8 bases between. Overall study results and limits: The study found contracting CD4+ clones mainly in CM and EM and contracting CD8+ clones in EMRA. Second-wave clones peaking on day 37 lacked confirmed SARS-CoV-2 specificity.

This clonotype originated in an adult woman who had mild COVID-19 (a few samples of this study predate the infection). Cell type and time point are not known. Specimen: PBMCs or a T cell subset sorted from them (not recorded which). The J gene is TRBJ2-1, the V gene TRBV2; D is perhaps TRBD1 (5 bases). CDR3 nucleotides: TGTGCCAGCCACAGGAGCTCCTACAATGAGCAGTTCTTC. Protein sequence: CASHRSSYNEQFF.